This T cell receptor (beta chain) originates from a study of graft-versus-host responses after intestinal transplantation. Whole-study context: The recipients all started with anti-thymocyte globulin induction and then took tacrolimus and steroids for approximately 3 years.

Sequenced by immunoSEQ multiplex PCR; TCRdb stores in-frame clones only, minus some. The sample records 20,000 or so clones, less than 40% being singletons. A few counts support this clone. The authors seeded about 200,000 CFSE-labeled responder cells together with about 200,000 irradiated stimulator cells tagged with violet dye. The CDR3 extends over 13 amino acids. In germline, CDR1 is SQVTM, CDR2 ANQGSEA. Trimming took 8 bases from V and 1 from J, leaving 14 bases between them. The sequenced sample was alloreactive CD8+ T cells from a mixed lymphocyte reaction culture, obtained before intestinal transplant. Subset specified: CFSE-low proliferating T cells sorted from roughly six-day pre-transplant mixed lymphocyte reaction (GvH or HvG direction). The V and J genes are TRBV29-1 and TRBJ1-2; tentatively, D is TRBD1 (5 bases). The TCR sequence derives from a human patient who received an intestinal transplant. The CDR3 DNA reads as TGCAGCTCGAGGGGACCGGATAACTATGGCTACACCTTC. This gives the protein CSSRGPDNYGYTF.